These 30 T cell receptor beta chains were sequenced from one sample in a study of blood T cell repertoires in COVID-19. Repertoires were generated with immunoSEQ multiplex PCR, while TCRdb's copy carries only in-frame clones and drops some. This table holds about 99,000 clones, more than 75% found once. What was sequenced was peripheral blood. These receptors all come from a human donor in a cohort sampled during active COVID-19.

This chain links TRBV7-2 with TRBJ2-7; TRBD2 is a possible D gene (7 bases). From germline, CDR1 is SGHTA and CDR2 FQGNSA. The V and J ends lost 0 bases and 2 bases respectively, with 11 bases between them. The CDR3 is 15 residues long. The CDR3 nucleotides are TGTGCCAGCAGCTTAGCTACAGGGACTACCTACGAGCAGTACTTC. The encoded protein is CASSLATGTTYEQYF.

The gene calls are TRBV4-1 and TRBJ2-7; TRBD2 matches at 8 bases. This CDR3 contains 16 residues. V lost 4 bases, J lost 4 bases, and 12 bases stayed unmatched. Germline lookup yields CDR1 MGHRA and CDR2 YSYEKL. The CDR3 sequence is CASSLAAGGTSYEQYF. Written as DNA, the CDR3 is TGCGCCAGCAGCCTAGCGGCGGGGGGAACCTCTTACGAGCAGTACTTC.

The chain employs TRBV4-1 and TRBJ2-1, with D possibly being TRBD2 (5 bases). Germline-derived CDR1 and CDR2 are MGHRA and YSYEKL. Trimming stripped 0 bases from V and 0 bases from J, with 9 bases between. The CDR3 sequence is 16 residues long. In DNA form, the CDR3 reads TGCGCCAGCAGCCAAGAGGCGGGTAGCTCCTACAATGAGCAGTTCTTC. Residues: CASSQEAGSSYNEQFF.

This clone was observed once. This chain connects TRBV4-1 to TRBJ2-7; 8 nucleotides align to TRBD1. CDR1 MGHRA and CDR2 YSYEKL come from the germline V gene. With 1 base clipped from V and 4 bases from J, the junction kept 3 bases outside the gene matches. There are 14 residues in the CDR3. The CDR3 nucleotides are TGCGCCAGCAGCCAAGGCCAGGGGGCATACGAGCAGTACTTC. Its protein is CASSQGQGAYEQYF.

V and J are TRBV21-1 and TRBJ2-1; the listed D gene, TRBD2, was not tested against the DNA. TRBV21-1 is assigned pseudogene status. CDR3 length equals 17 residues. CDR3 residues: CASSKGKTSGSRSEQFF. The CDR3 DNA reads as TGTGCCAGCAGCAAGGGGAAGACTAGCGGGAGTAGAAGTGAGCAGTTCTTC.

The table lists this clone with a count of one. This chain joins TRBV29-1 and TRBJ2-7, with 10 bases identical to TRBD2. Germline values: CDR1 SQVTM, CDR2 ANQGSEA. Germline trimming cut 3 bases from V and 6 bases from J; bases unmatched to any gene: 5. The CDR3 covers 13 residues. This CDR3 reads CSVDGSGRPEQYF. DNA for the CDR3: TGCAGCGTTGATGGTAGCGGGAGGCCCGAGCAGTACTTC.

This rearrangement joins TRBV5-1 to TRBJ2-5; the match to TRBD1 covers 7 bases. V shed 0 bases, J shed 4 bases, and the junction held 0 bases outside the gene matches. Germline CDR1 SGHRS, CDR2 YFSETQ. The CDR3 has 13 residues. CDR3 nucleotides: TGCGCCAGCAGCTTGGGGACAGGAGAGACCCAGTACTTC. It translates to CASSLGTGETQYF.

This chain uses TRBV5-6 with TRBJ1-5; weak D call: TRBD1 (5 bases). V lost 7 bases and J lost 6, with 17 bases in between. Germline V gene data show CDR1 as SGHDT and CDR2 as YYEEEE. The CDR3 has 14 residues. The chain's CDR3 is CASESWGGGQPQHF. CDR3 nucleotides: TGTGCCAGCGAATCATGGGGCGGCGGTCAGCCCCAGCATTTT.

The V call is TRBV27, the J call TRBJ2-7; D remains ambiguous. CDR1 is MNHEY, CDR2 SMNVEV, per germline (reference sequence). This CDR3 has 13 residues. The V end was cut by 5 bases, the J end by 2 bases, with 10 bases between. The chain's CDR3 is CASSRTRTYEQYF. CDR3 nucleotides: TGTGCCAGCAGTCGCACCAGGACCTACGAGCAGTACTTC.

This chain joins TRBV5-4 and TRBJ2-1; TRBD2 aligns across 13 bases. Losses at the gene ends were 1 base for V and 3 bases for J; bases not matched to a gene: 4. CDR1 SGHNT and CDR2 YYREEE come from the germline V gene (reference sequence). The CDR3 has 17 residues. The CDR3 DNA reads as TGTGCCAGCAGCTTGTTAGGACTAGCGGGGGTCTACAATGAGCAGTTCTTC. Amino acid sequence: CASSLLGLAGVYNEQFF.

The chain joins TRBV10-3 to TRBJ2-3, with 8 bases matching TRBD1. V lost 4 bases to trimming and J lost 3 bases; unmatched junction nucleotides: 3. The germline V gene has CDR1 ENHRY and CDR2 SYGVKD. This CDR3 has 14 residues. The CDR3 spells CAISGTGTTDTQYF. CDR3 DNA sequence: TGTGCCATCAGTGGGACAGGGACGACAGATACGCAGTATTTT.

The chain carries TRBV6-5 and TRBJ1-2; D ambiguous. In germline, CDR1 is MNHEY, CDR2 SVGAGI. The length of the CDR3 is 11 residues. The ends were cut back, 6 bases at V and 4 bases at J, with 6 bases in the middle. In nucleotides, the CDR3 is TGTGCCAGCAGGGCCCCCTATGGCTACACCTTC. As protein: CASRAPYGYTF.

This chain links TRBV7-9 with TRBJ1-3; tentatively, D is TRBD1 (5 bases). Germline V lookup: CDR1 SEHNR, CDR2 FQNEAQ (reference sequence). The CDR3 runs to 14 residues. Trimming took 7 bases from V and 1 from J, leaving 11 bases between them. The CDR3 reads CASTKGTSGNTIYF. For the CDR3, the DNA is TGTGCCAGCACGAAAGGGACTTCTGGAAACACCATATATTTT. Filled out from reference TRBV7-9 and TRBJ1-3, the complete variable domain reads DTGVSQNPRHKITKRGQNVTFRCDPISEHNRLYWYRQTLGQGPEFLTYFQNEAQLEKSRLLSDRFSAERPKGSFSTLEIQRTEQGDSAMYLCASTKGTSGNTIYFGEGSWLTVV.

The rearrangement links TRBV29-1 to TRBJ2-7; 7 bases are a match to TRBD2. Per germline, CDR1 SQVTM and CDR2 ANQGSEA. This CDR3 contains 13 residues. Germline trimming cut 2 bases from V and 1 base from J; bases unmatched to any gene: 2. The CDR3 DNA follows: TGCAGCGTTGAATGGGGGGGTTCCTACGAGCAGTACTTC. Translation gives CSVEWGGSYEQYF.

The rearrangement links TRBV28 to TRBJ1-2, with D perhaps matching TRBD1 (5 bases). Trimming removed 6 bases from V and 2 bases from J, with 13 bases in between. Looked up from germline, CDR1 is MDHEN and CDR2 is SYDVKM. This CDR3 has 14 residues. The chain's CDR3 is CASREETANYGYTF. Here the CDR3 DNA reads TGTGCCAGCAGGGAAGAGACAGCCAACTATGGCTACACCTTC.

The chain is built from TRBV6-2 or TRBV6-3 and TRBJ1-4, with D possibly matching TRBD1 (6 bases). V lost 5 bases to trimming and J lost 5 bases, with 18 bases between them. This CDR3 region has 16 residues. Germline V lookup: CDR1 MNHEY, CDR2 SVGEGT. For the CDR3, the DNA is TGTGCCAGCAGTCATCGCCGGGGGGGCCTGAATGAAAAACTGTTTTTT. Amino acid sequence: CASSHRRGGLNEKLFF.

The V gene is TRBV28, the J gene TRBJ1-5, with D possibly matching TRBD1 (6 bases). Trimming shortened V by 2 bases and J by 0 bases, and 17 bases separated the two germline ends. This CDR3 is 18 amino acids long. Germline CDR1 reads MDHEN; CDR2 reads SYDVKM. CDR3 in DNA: TGTGCCAGCAGTTTAAGTACAGGGTTGGGGTATAGCAATCAGCCCCAGCATTTT. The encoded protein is CASSLSTGLGYSNQPQHF.

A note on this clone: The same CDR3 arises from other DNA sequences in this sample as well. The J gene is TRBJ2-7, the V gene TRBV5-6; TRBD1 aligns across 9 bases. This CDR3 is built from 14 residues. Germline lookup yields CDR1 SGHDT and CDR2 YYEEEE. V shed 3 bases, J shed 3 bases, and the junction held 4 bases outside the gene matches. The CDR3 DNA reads TGTGCCAGCAGCTGGGGGACAGGGCACTACGAGCAGTACTTC. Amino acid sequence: CASSWGTGHYEQYF.

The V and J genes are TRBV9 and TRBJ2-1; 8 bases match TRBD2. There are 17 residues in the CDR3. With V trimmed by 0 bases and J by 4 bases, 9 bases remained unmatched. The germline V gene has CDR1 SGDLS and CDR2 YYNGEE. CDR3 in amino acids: CASSVEGLAGIYNEQFF. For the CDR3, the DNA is TGTGCCAGCAGCGTAGAGGGCTTAGCGGGGATATACAATGAGCAGTTCTTC.

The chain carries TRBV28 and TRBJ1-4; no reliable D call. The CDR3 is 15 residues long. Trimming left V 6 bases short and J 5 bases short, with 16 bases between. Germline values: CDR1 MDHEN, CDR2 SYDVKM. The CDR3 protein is CASRGRRAANEKLFF. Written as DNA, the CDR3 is TGTGCCAGCAGGGGTAGGAGGGCCGCAAATGAAAAACTGTTTTTT. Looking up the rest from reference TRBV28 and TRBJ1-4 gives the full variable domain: DVKVTQSSRYLVKRTGEKVFLECVQDMDHENMFWYRQDPGLGLRLIYFSYDVKMKEKGDIPEGYSVSREKKERFSLILESASTNQTSMYLCASRGRRAANEKLFFGSGTQLSVL.

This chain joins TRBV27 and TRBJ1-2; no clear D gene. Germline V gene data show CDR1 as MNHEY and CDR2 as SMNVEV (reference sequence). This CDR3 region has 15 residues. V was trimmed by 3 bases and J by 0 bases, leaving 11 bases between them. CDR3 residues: CASSFVGVPNYGYTF. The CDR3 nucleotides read TGTGCCAGCAGTTTTGTTGGAGTGCCTAACTATGGCTACACCTTC.

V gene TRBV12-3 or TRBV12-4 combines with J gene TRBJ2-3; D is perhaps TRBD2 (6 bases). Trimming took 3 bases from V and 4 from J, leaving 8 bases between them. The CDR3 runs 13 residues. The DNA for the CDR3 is TGTGCCAGCAGTTTCGGGACTCCAGATACGCAGTATTTT. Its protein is CASSFGTPDTQYF.

CDR3 residues: CASSQGTGRYSYEQYF. The CDR3, as DNA: TGCGCCAGCAGCCAGGGGACAGGAAGATACTCCTACGAGCAGTACTTC. The V call is TRBV4-1, the J call TRBJ2-7; 8 positions agree with TRBD1. The CDR3 runs 16 residues. The germline CDR1 and CDR2 sequences are MGHRA and YSYEKL. Unmatched junction bases numbered 7, after V lost 3 bases and J lost 0 bases.

The CDR3 region is CASSNTGDRGRNQPQHF. CDR3 nucleotides: TGTGCCAGCAGCAATACCGGGGACAGGGGCCGCAATCAGCCCCAGCATTTT. The chain joins TRBV5-6 to TRBJ1-5; the match to TRBD1 covers 10 bases. The germline gives CDR1 SGHDT, CDR2 YYEEEE. With 4 bases clipped from V and 2 bases from J, the junction kept 9 bases outside the gene matches. This CDR3 contains 17 residues.

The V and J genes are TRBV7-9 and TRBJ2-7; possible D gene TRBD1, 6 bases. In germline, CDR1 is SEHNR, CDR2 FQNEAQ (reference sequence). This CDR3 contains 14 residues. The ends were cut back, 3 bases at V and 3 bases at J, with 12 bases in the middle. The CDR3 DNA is TGTGCCAGCAGCTTCTCGACAGGTGGCTACGAGCAGTACTTC. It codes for CASSFSTGGYEQYF.

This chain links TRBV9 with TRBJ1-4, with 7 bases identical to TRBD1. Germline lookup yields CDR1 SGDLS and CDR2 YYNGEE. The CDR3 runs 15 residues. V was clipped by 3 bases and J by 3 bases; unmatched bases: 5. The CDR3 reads CASSEWTGSNEKLFF. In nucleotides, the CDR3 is TGTGCCAGCAGCGAGTGGACAGGCTCTAATGAAAAACTGTTTTTT.

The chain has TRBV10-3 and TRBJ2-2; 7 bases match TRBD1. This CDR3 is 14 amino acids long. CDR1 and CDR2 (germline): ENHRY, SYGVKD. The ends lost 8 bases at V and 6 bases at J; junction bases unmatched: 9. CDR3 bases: TGTGCCATCGCTCGACAGGGCAGACCCGGGGAGCTGTTTTTT. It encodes CAIARQGRPGELFF.

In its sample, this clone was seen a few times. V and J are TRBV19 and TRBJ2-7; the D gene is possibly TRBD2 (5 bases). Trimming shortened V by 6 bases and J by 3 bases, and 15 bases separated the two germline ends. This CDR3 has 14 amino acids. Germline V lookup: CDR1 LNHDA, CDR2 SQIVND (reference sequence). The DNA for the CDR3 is TGTGCCAGTAGGGAGAGTCCGGGAAGCTACGAGCAGTACTTC. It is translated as CASRESPGSYEQYF.

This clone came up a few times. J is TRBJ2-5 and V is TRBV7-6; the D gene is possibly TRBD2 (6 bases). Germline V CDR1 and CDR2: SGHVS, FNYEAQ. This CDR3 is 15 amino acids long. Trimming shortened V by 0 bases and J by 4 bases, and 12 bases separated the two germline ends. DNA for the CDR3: TGTGCCAGCAGCTTAGCCCCCGGGGGAGGAGAGACCCAGTACTTC. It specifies CASSLAPGGGETQYF.

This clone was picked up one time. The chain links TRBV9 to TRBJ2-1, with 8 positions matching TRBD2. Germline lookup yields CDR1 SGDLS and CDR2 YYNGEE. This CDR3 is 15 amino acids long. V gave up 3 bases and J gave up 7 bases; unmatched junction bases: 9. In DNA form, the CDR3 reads TGTGCCAGCAGCGAAGCGGGGGCTTTGGGGAATGAGCAGTTCTTC. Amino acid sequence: CASSEAGALGNEQFF.